The 15 T cell receptor beta chains presented below share a single source sample, sequenced in a study of beta chain features in type 1 diabetes. Study observations and caveats: TCRB CDR3s from Type 1 diabetes patients were moderately but significantly shorter in all four CD4+ subsets.

Expressed TCRB transcripts were sequenced because the isolated RNA had all been reverse transcribed beforehand. Data came from immunoSEQ multiplex PCR; TCRdb stores just in-frame clones and leaves some out. The sample carries nearly 350,000 clones, approximately 9.7% recorded once. Their cognate antigens are unknown. Sequences were obtained from central memory CD4+ T cells from blood. The source is a man aged 25-40 years with type 1 diabetes.

The chain recombines TRBV7-9 with TRBJ1-1; D unresolved. CDR1 is SEHNR and CDR2 is FQNEAQ in the germline V gene (reference sequence). Deletions cut 2 bases from V and 11 bases from J, with 12 bases between. CDR3 length: 12 amino acids. For the CDR3, the DNA is TGTGCCAGCAGCTTAAGGGCGGCTGTGGCTTTCTTT. Its protein product is CASSLRAAVAFF.

This clone was seen a few times. The chain combines TRBV11-2 with TRBJ1-6; D gene uncertain. This CDR3 comprises 15 residues. Trimming took 2 bases from V and 8 from J, leaving 13 bases between them. CDR1 is SGHAT, CDR2 FQNNGV, per germline. The CDR3 DNA reads as TGTGCCAGCAGCTTAAACGGGCCCCCCGATTCACCCCTCCACTTT. It yields the protein CASSLNGPPDSPLHF.

Turning to this clone: A much larger clone lies one base from this, so it may be a read error. V usage is TRBV4-1 and J usage is TRBJ2-5; 8 nucleotides agree with TRBD1. The J segment lost 7 bases and the V segment lost 1 base, leaving 8 bases of the junction unmatched. Germline CDR1 is MGHRA and CDR2 is YSYEKL. The CDR3 sequence is 15 residues long. CDR3: CASSQVMDRVGTQYF. CDR3 sequence (DNA): TGCGCCAGCAGCCAAGTAATGGACAGGGTCGGGACCCAGTACTTC.

The chain has TRBV29-1 and TRBJ1-2; D is undetermined. V dropped 5 bases and J dropped 0 bases, with 10 bases sitting between them. The CDR3 extends over 13 amino acids. Germline V CDR1 and CDR2: SQVTM, ANQGSEA. This CDR3 reads CSVSRETNYGYTF. CDR3 nucleotide sequence: TGCAGCGTTTCCCGGGAAACTAACTATGGCTACACCTTC.

This clone turned up a few times. The sample contains more than one DNA sequence encoding this CDR3. The J gene is TRBJ2-1, the V gene TRBV7-7; tentative D call: TRBD1 (6 bases). Trimming took off 2 bases at V and 0 bases at J, with 8 bases between the two ends. The CDR3 spans 15 residues. Germline CDR1 is SSHAT and CDR2 is FNYEAQ (reference sequence). CDR3 loop: CASSLTGSSYNEQFF. CDR3 nucleotides: TGTGCCAGCAGCTTAACAGGGAGCTCCTACAATGAGCAGTTCTTC. Supplemented by reference TRBV7-7 and TRBJ2-1, the full variable domain reads GAGVSQSPRYKVTKRGQDVTLRCDPISSHATLYWYQQALGQGPEFLTYFNYEAQPDKSGLPSDRFSAERPEGSISTLTIQRTEQRDSAMYRCASSLTGSSYNEQFFGPGTRLTVL.

This clone was seen a handful of times. This rearrangement joins TRBV5-1 to TRBJ2-3; 11 bases agree with TRBD2. Trimming removed 3 bases from V and 1 base from J; junction bases left unmatched: 4. This CDR3 is built from 16 residues. Germline-derived CDR1 and CDR2 are SGHRS and YFSETQ. This CDR3 reads CASSSLAGGGTDTQYF. The CDR3 nucleotides are TGCGCCAGCAGCTCCCTAGCGGGGGGCGGCACAGATACGCAGTATTTT.

This rearrangement joins TRBV5-6 to TRBJ1-4; 9 bases fit TRBD1. The trim removed 2 bases at V and 7 bases at J, leaving 6 bases unmatched. Germline V lookup: CDR1 SGHDT, CDR2 YYEEEE. This CDR3 spans 15 amino acids. CDR3 sequence (DNA): TGTGCCAGCAGCTTACCGGGACAGGGTGGTGAAAAACTGTTTTTT. This codes for CASSLPGQGGEKLFF.

This clone was seen a few times. The V gene is TRBV7-2, the J gene TRBJ2-5, with D hard to call. Trimming took 4 bases from V and 5 from J, leaving 8 bases between them. This CDR3 has 12 residues. The germline gives CDR1 SGHTA, CDR2 FQGNSA. The CDR3 nucleotides are TGTGCCAGCAGCTCCGGCTTTGAGACCCAGTACTTC. This translates into CASSSGFETQYF. The full variable domain, in which reference TRBV7-2 and TRBJ2-5 provide the parts outside the CDR3, is GAGVSQSPSNKVTEKGKDVELRCDPISGHTALYWYRQSLGQGLEFLIYFQGNSAPDKSGLPSDRFSAERTGGSVSTLTIQRTQQEDSAVYLCASSSGFETQYFGPGTRLLVL.

This clone was seen more than once but under ten times. The chain employs TRBV6-5 and TRBJ2-5, with D possibly TRBD1 on 5 matching bases. The CDR3 spans 13 residues. Per the germline V gene, CDR1 is MNHEY and CDR2 is SVGAGI. V lost 5 bases, J lost 2 bases, and 9 bases lay in between. The CDR3 bases are TGTGCCAGCAGTGACAGCAAGCAAGAGACCCAGTACTTC. Translation: CASSDSKQETQYF.

This clone occurred a few times. V usage is TRBV29-1 and J usage is TRBJ2-7; 7 nucleotides agree with TRBD2. Germline V gene sequence: CDR1 SQVTM, CDR2 ANQGSEA. This CDR3 has 13 residues. For the CDR3, the DNA is TGCAGTGGATATGCGGGGGATCGAGGCGAGCAGTACTTC. Translating it yields CSGYAGDRGEQYF.

This clone has more than one count but fewer than ten. The chain recombines TRBV28 with TRBJ1-1; D not certain. Trimming took off 3 bases at V and 1 base at J, with 3 bases between the two ends. CDR1 is MDHEN, CDR2 SYDVKM, per germline. The CDR3 is made up of 12 amino acids. The CDR3 DNA follows: TGTGCCAGCAGTTTTAAGAACACTGAAGCTTTCTTT. Its translation: CASSFKNTEAFF.

In its sample, this clone was seen a few times. The gene calls are TRBV7-6 and TRBJ2-3; the D is unclear. Trimming shortened V by 0 bases and J by 2 bases, and 9 bases separated the two germline ends. The CDR3 has 15 residues. The germline V gene encodes CDR1 SGHVS and CDR2 FNYEAQ. CDR3: CASSLAPDYTDTQYF. Written as DNA, the CDR3 is TGTGCCAGCAGCTTAGCGCCGGATTACACAGATACGCAGTATTTT.

This clone was counted between two and nine times. The CDR3 nucleotides read TGCGCCAGCAGCGCTGACGGGACAGGGATTCAGGAGACCCAGTACTTC. This encodes CASSADGTGIQETQYF. This chain joins TRBV5-1 and TRBJ2-5, with TRBD1 matching 9 bases. Germline V lookup: CDR1 SGHRS, CDR2 YFSETQ. Trimming cost V 4 bases and J 5 bases; bases outside gene matches: 12. The CDR3 runs 16 residues.

A word on this clone: The sample has other DNA sequences that encode this CDR3 too. The chain links TRBV7-9 to TRBJ1-5, with D hard to call. CDR1 SEHNR and CDR2 FQNEAQ come from the germline V gene (reference sequence). The V and J ends lost 1 base and 6 bases respectively, with 7 bases between them. The CDR3 contains 13 residues. The CDR3 DNA follows: TGTGCCAGCAGCTTAGAGGCGGGTCAGCCCCAGCATTTT. Its translation: CASSLEAGQPQHF.

With respect to this clone: Additional DNA sequences in this sample encode the identical CDR3. In nucleotides, the CDR3 is TGTGCCAGCTCACCACCGGGGGCAGACTATGGCTACACCTTC. Amino acids: CASSPPGADYGYTF. The chain joins TRBV18 to TRBJ1-2; possible D gene TRBD1, 6 bases. V lost 0 bases, J lost 3 bases, and 8 bases lay in between. The CDR3 runs to 14 residues. Germline V lookup: CDR1 KGHSH, CDR2 LQKENI.